These 5 T cell receptor beta chains came from one sample sequenced in a study of blood T cell repertoires in COVID-19. The method was immunoSEQ multiplex PCR; TCRdb's version includes in-frame clones alone and lacks a portion of them. This sample yields fewer than 350,000 clones, of which approximately 87% are seen a single time; about 12% belongs to the top ten. Specimen: peripheral blood. The receptors derive from a woman aged 25 to 45 with COVID-19, enrolled during active disease.

This sequence joins TRBV5-1 and TRBJ1-2, with D perhaps matching TRBD1 (5 bases). Germline CDR1 reads SGHRS; CDR2 reads YFSETQ. The CDR3 contains 15 residues. V lost 4 bases to trimming and J lost 0 bases, with 13 bases between them. The CDR3 reads CASSVGEQANYGYTF. As DNA, the CDR3 is TGCGCCAGCAGCGTGGGTGAACAGGCTAACTATGGCTACACCTTC.

The CDR3, as DNA: TGTGCCAGCAGCCGACTAGCGGGGGGGCAAGAGACCCAGTACTTC. It specifies CASSRLAGGQETQYF. V usage is TRBV14 and J usage is TRBJ2-5; 14 bases align to TRBD2. V lost 4 bases, J lost 2 bases, and 0 bases stayed unmatched. Germline V gene sequence: CDR1 SGHDN, CDR2 FVKESK. This CDR3 is built from 15 residues.

The chain carries TRBV25-1 and TRBJ1-4; 7 nucleotides align to TRBD1. Germline CDR1 is MGHDK and CDR2 is SYGVNS. With 1 base clipped from V and 8 bases from J, the junction kept 7 bases outside the gene matches. The CDR3 has 15 amino acids. Written as DNA, the CDR3 is TGTGCCAGCAGTGAATTAAGGGGGCTGGGGGAAAAACTGTTTTTT. Translation: CASSELRGLGEKLFF.

The CDR3 loop reads CASSAGGTDTQYF. The CDR3 bases are TGTGCCAGCAGTGCGGGGGGCACAGATACGCAGTATTTT. The V and J genes are TRBV6-4 and TRBJ2-3; TRBD2 is a possible D gene (6 bases). The germline CDR1 and CDR2 sequences are MRHNA and SNTAGT. The V end was cut by 4 bases, the J end by 1 base, with 6 bases between. The CDR3 sequence is 13 residues long.

The chain joins TRBV6-5 to TRBJ1-1, with a possible D match to TRBD1 (5 bases). Germline-derived CDR1 and CDR2 are MNHEY and SVGAGI. Trimming took off 2 bases at V and 10 bases at J, with 17 bases between the two ends. CDR3 length equals 14 residues. The CDR3 bases are TGTGCCAGCAGTTACACGTCATCAGGGATTGGAGCTTTCTTT. Translation gives CASSYTSSGIGAFF.